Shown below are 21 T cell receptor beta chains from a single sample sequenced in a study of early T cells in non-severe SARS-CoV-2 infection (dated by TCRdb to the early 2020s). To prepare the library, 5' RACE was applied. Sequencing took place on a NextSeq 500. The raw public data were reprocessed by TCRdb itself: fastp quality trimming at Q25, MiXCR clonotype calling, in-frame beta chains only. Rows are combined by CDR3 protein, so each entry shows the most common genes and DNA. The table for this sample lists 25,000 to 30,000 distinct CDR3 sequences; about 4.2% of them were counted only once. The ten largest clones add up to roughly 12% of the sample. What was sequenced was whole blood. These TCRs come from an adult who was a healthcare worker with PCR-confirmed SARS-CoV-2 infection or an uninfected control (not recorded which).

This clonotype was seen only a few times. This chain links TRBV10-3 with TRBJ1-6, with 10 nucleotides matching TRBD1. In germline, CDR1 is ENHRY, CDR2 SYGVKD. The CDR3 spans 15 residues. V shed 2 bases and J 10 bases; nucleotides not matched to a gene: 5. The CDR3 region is CAISERDRGYSPLHF. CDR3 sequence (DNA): TGTGCCATCAGTGAGAGGGACAGGGGATACTCACCCCTCCACTTT.

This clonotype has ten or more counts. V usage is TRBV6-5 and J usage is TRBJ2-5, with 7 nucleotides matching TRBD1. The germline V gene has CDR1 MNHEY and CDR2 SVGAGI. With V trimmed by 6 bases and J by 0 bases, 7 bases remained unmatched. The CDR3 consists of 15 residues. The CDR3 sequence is CASRPGQRYQETQYF. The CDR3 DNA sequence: TGTGCCAGCAGACCGGGACAGAGGTACCAAGAGACCCAGTACTTC.

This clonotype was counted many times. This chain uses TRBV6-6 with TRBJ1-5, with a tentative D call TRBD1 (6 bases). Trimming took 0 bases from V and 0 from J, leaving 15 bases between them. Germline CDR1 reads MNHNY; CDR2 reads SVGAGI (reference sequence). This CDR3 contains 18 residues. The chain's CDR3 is CASSYSVRGRFSNQPQHF. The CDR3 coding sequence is TGTGCCAGCAGTTACTCGGTCAGGGGAAGGTTTAGCAATCAGCCCCAGCATTTT.

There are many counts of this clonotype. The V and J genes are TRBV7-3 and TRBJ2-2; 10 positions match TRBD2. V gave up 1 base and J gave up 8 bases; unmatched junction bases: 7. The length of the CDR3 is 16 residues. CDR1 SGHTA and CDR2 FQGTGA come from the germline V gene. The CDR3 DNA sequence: TGTGCCAGCAGCTTAAATTTACTAGCGGGAACGGGGGAGCTGTTTTTT. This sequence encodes CASSLNLLAGTGELFF.

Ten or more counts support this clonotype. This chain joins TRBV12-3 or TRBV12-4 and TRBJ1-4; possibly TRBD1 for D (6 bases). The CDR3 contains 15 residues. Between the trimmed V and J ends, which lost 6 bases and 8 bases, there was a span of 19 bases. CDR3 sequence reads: CASSQAGGSEEKLFF. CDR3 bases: TGTGCCAGCAGCCAAGCGGGGGGCAGCGAAGAAAAACTGTTTTTT.

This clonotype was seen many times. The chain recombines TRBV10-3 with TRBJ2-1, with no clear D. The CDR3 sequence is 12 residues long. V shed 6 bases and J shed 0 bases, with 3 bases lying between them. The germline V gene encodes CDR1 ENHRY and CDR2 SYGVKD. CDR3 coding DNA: TGTGCCATCAGGTCCTCCTACAATGAGCAGTTCTTC. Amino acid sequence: CAIRSSYNEQFF.

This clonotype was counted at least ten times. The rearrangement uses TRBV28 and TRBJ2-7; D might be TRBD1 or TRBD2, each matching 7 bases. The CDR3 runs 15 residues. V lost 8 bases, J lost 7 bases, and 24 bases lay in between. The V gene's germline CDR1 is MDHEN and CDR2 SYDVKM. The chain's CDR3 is CASLPPLGQGGEQYF. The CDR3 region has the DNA TGTGCCAGCCTACCCCCGCTGGGCCAGGGGGGGGAGCAGTACTTC. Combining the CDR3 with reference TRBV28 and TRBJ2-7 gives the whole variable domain DVKVTQSSRYLVKRTGEKVFLECVQDMDHENMFWYRQDPGLGLRLIYFSYDVKMKEKGDIPEGYSVSREKKERFSLILESASTNQTSMYLCASLPPLGQGGEQYFGPGTRLTVT.

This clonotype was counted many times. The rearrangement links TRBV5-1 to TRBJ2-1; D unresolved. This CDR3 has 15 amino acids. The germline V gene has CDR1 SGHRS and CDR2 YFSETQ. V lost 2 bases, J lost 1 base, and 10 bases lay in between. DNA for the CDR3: TGCGCCAGCAGCTTTGGCCACGAGTCCTACAATGAGCAGTTCTTC. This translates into CASSFGHESYNEQFF.

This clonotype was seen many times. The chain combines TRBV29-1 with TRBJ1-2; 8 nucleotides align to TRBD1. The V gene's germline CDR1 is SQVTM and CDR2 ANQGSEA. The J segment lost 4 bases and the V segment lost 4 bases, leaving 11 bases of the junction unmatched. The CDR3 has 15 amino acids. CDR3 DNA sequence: TGCAGCGTTGCCCCACGGACAGGGACGGGCTATGGCTACACCTTC. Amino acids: CSVAPRTGTGYGYTF.

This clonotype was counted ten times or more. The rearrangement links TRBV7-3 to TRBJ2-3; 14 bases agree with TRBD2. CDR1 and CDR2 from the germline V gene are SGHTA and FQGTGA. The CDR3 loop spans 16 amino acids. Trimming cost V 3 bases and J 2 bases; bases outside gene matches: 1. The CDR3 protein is CASSLGLAGDTDTQYF. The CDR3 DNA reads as TGTGCCAGCAGCTTGGGACTAGCGGGAGACACAGATACGCAGTATTTT.

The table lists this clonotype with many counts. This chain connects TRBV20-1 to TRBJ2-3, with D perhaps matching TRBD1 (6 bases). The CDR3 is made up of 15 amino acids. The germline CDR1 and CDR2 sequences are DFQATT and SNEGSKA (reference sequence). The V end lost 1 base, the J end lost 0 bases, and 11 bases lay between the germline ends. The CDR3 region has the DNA TGCAGTGCTAGAGTGGGGGCGGGTAGCACAGATACGCAGTATTTT. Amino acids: CSARVGAGSTDTQYF.

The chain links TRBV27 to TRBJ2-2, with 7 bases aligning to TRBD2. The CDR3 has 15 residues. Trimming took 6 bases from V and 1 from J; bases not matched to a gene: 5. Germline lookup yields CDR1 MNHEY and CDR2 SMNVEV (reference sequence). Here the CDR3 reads CASRGDYMNTGELFF. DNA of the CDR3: TGTGCCAGCAGGGGGGACTATATGAACACCGGGGAGCTGTTTTTT.

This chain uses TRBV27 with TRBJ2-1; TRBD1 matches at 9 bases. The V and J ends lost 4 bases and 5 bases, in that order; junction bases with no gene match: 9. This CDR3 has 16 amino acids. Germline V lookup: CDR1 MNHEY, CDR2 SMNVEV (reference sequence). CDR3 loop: CASSSTGTGWDNEQFF. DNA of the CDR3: TGTGCCAGCAGTTCTACCGGGACAGGGTGGGACAATGAGCAGTTCTTC.

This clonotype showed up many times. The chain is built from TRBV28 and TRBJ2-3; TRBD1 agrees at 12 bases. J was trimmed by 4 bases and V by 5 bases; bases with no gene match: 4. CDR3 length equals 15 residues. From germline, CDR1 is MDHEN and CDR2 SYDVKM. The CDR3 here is CASSARDRGPDTQYF. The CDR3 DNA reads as TGTGCCAGCAGTGCCCGGGACAGGGGGCCAGATACGCAGTATTTT.

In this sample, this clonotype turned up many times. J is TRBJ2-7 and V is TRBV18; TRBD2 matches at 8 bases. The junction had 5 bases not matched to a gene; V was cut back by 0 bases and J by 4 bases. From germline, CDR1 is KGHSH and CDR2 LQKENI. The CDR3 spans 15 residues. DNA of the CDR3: TGTGCCAGCTCACCACCAAGCGGGAGAGTTTACGAGCAGTACTTC. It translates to CASSPPSGRVYEQYF.

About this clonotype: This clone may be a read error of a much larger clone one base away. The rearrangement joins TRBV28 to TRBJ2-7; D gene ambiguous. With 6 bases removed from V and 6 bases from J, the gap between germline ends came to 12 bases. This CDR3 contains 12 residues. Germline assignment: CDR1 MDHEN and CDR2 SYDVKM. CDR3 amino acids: CASSPVACEQYF. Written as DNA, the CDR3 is TGTGCCAGCAGCCCGGTTGCTTGCGAGCAGTACTTC.

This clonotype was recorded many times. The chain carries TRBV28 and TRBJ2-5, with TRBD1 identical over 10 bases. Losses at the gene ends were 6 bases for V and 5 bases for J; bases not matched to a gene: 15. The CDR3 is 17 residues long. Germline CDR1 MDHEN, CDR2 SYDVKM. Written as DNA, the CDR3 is TGTGCCAGCAGCCCAGCGGCTGACAGGGGGCGAGGGGAGACCCAGTACTTC. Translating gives CASSPAADRGRGETQYF.

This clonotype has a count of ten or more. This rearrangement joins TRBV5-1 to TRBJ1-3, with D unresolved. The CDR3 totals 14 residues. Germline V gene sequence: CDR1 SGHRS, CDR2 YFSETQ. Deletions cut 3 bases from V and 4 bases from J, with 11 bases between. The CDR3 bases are TGCGCCAGCAGCTCCAGCCGGGCAGGAAACACCATATATTTT. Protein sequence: CASSSSRAGNTIYF.

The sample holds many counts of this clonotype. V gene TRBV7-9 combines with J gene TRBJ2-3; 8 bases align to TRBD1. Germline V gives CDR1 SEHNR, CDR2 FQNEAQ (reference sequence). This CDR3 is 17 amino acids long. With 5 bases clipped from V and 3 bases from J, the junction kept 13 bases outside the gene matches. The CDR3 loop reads CASSPDRSRTGTDTQYF. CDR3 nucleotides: TGTGCCAGCAGCCCAGACAGATCCAGGACAGGGACAGATACGCAGTATTTT.

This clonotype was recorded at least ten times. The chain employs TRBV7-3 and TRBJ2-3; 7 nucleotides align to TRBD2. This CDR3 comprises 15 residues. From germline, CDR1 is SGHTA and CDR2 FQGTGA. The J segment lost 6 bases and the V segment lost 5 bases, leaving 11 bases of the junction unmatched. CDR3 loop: CASSLQGGSVDTQYF. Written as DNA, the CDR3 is TGTGCCAGCAGCCTACAAGGCGGGAGTGTGGATACGCAGTATTTT.

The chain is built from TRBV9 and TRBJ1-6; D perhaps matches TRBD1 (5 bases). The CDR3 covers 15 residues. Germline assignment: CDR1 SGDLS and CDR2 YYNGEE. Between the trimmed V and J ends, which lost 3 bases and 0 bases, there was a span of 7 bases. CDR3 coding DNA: TGTGCCAGCAGCGCAGGGAGCTCCTATAATTCACCCCTCCACTTT. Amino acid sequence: CASSAGSSYNSPLHF.